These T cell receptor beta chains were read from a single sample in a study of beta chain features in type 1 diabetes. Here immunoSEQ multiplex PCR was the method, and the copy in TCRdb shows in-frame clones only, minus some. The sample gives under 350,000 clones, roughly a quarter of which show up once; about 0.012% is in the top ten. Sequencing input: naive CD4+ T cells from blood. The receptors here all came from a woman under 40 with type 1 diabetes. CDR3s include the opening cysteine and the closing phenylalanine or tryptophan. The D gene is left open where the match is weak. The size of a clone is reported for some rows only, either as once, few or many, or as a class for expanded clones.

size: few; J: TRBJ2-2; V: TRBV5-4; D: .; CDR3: CASRHDRMNTGELFF; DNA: TGTGCCAGCAGACACGACAGGATGAACACCGGGGAGCTGTTTTTT
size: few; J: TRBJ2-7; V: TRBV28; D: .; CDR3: CASSLRGEQYF; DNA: TGTGCCAGCAGTCTCAGGGGCGAGCAGTACTTC
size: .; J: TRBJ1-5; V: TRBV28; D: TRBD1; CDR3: CASNRDRVLQPQHF; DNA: TGTGCCAGCAACCGTGACAGGGTATTGCAGCCCCAGCATTTT
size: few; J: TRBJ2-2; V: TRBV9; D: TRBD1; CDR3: CASSVGQGNTGELFF; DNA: TGTGCCAGCAGCGTGGGACAGGGGAACACCGGGGAGCTGTTTTTT
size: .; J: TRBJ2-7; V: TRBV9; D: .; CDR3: CASSPSSVPYEQYF; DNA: TGTGCCAGCAGCCCATCTAGCGTACCCTACGAGCAGTACTTC
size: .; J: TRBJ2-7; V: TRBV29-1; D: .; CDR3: CSVERGYEQYF; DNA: TGCAGCGTAGAAAGAGGCTACGAGCAGTACTTC
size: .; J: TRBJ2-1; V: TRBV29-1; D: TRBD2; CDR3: CSVEKGTSGVGEQFF; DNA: TGCAGCGTTGAAAAGGGGACTAGCGGGGTAGGTGAGCAGTTCTTC
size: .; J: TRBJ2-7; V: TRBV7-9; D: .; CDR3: CASSLRDLYEQYF; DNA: TGTGCCAGCAGCTTACGGGATCTCTACGAGCAGTACTTC
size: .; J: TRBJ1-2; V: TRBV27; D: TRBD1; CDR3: CASSLRTGQGIPPINGYTF; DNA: TGTGCCAGCAGTTTACGAACCGGACAGGGTATACCACCTATTAACGGCTACACCTTC
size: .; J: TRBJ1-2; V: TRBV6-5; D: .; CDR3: CASSLISGYGYTF; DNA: TGTGCCAGCTCCCTGATCTCGGGCTATGGCTACACCTTC
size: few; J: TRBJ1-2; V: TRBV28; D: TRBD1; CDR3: CASSQGDGGYTF; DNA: TGTGCCAGCAGTCAGGGGGACGGGGGCTACACCTTC
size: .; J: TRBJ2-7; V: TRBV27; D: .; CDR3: CASSLWASNEQYF; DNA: TGTGCCAGCAGTTTATGGGCTAGCAACGAGCAGTACTTC
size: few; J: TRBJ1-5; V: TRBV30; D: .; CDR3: CAWSVRGGVSQPQHF; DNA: TGTGCCTGGAGTGTACGAGGCGGAGTGAGTCAGCCCCAGCATTTT
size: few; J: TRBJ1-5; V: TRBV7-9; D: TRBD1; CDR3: CASSRGGSYNQPQHF; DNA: TGTGCCAGCAGCCGAGGGGGCAGTTACAATCAGCCCCAGCATTTT
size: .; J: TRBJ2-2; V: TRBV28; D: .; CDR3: CASSSGQFTGELFF; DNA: TGTGCCAGCAGTTCCGGACAGTTCACCGGGGAGCTGTTTTTT
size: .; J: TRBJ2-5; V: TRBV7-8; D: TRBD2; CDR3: CASSLHQRREWYF; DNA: TGTGCCAGCAGCTTACATCAGCGGCGGGAGTGGTACTTC
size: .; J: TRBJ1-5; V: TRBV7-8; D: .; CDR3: CASSLLQADQPQHF; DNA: TGTGCCAGCAGCTTACTACAGGCCGATCAGCCCCAGCATTTT
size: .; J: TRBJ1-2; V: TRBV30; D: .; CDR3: CAWSGGLVWDKDGYTF; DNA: TGTGCCTGGAGTGGAGGGCTGGTGTGGGACAAAGATGGCTACACCTTC
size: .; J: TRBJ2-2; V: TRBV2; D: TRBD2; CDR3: CASNRDYSGELFF; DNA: TGTGCCAGCAACCGGGACTATTCTGGGGAGCTGTTTTTT
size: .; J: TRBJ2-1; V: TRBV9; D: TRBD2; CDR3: CASSVGTSGSNEQFF; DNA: TGTGCCAGCAGCGTGGGGACTAGCGGGAGCAATGAGCAGTTCTTC